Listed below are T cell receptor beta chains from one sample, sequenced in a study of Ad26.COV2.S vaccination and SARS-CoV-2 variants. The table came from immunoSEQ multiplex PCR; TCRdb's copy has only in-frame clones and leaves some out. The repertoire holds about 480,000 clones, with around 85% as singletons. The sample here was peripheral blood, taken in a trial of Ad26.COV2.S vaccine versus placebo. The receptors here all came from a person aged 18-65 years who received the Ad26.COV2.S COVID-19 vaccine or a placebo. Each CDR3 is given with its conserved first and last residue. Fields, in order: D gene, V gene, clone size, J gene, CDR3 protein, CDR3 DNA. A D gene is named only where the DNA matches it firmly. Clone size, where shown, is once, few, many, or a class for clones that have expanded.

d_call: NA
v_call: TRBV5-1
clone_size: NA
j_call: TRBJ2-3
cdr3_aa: CASSLDGNRGDTQYF
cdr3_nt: TGCGCCAGCAGCTTGGATGGCAACCGTGGGGATACGCAGTATTTT

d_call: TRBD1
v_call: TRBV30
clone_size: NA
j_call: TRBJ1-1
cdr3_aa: CAWSRDRFTEAFF
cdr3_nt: TGTGCCTGGAGTCGGGACAGATTCACTGAAGCTTTCTTT

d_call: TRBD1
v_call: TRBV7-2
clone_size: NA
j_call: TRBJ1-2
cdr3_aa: CASSSDRVIVGYTF
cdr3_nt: TGTGCCAGCAGCTCAGACAGGGTGATTGTTGGCTACACCTTC

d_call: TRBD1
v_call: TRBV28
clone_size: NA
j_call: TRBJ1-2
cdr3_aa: CASRPRQGPRVPYGYTF
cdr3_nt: TGTGCCAGCAGACCACGACAGGGACCTAGGGTCCCCTATGGCTACACCTTC

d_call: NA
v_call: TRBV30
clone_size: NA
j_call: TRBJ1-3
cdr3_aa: CAWSAPDSGNTIYF
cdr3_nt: TGTGCCTGGAGTGCTCCAGACTCTGGAAACACCATATATTTT

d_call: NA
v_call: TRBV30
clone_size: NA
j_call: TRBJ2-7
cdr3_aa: CAWSPLRAGPHEQYF
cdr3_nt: TGTGCCTGGAGTCCCCTTCGGGCAGGGCCCCACGAGCAGTACTTC

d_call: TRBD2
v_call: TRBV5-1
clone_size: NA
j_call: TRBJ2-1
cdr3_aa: CASSPTSGLNEQFF
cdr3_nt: TGCGCCAGCAGCCCTACTAGCGGTCTAAATGAGCAGTTCTTC

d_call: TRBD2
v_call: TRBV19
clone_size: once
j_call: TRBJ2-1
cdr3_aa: CASRISVAGGTPGNEQFF
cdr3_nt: TGTGCCAGTAGGATTTCGGTAGCGGGAGGGACACCGGGGAATGAGCAGTTCTTC

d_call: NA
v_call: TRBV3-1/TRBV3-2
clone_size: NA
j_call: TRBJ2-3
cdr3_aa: CASKGFGTDTQYF
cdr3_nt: TGTGCCAGCAAGGGGTTTGGCACAGATACGCAGTATTTT

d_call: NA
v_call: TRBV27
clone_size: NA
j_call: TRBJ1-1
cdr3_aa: CASKGRNTEAFF
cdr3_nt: TGTGCCAGCAAGGGCAGAAACACTGAAGCTTTCTTT

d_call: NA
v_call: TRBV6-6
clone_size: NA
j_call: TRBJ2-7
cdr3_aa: CASSPRGFSGSLYEQYF
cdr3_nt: TGTGCCAGCAGTCCTCGAGGTTTTTCAGGGTCGTTGTACGAGCAGTACTTC

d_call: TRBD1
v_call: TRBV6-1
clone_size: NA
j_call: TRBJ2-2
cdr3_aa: CASSAYRDRRTGELFF
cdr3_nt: TGTGCCAGCAGTGCGTACCGGGACAGGCGCACCGGGGAGCTGTTTTTT

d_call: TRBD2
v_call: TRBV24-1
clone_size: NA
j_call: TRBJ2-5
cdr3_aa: CATSEPLTSPGGETQYF
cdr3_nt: TGTGCCACCAGTGAGCCCCTAACTAGCCCGGGAGGGGAGACCCAGTACTTC

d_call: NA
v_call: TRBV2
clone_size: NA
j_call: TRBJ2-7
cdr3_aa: CASSPTFYEQYF
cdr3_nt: TGTGCCAGCAGCCCGACCTTTTACGAGCAGTACTTC

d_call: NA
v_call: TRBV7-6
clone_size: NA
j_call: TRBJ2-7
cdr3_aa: CASSLGVVGALGYEQYF
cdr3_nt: TGTGCCAGCAGCTTAGGCGTTGTGGGGGCGTTGGGCTACGAGCAGTACTTC

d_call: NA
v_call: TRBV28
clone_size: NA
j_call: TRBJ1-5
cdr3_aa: CASSLTGSLGLDQPQHF
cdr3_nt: TGTGCCAGCAGTTTAACCGGCTCTCTTGGTCTCGATCAGCCCCAGCATTTT

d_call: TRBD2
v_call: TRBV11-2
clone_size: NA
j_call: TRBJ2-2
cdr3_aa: CASSLTTSLTGELFF
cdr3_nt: TGTGCCAGCAGCTTAACGACTAGCCTCACCGGGGAGCTGTTTTTT

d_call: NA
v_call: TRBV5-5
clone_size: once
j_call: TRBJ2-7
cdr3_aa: CASRPVGPYEQYF
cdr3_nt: TGTGCCAGCAGGCCAGTGGGGCCCTACGAGCAGTACTTC

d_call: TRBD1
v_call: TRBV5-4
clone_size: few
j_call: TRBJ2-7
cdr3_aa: CASSSPGTGVEQYF
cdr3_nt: TGTGCCAGCAGCTCCCCCGGGACAGGGGTCGAGCAGTACTTC

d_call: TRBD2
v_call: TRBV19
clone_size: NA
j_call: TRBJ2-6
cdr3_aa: CASRAGDPSGANVLTF
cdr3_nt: TGTGCCAGTAGGGCGGGGGACCCCTCTGGGGCCAACGTCCTGACTTTC